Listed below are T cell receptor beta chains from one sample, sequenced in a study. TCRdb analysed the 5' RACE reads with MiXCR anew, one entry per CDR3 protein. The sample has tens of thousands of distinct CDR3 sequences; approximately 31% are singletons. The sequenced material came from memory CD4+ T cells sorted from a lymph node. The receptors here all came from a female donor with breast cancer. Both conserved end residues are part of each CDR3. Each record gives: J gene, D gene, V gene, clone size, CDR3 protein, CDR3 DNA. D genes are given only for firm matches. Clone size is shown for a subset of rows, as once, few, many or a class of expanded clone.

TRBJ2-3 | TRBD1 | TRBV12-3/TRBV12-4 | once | CASSPDRIAQDTQYF | TGTGCCAGCAGCCCGGACAGGATTGCACAAGATACGCAGTATTTT
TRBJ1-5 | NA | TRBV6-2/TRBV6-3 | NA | CASSYVQSNQPQHF | TGTGCCAGCAGTTACGTGCAGAGTAATCAGCCCCAGCATTTT
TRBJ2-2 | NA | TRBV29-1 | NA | CSVGPTGNTGELFF | TGCAGCGTTGGCCCGACAGGCAACACCGGGGAGCTGTTTTTT
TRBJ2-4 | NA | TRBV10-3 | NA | CAISSGQNLAKNIQYF | TGTGCCATCAGTTCTGGACAGAACCTAGCCAAAAACATTCAGTACTTC
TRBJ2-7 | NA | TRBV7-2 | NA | CASSLRSGRYYEQYF | TGTGCTAGCAGCCTCCGGAGCGGCCGTTACTACGAGCAGTACTTC
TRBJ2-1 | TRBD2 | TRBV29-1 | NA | CSVWASGPNEQFF | TGCAGCGTTTGGGCTAGCGGCCCGAATGAGCAGTTCTTC
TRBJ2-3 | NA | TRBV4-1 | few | CASSQDLISPGFRRTDTQYF | TGCGCCAGCAGCCAAGATTTGATCTCTCCGGGATTTAGACGGACAGATACGCAGTATTTT
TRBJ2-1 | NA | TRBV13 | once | CASSLRLTGDEQFF | TGTGCCAGCAGCCTCAGACTAACGGGAGATGAGCAGTTCTTC
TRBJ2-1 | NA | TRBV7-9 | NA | CASSLAFPGNEQFF | TGTGCCAGCAGCTTAGCTTTCCCCGGGAATGAGCAGTTCTTC
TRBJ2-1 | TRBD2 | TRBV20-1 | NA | CSVTGTTSGNEQFF | TGCAGTGTAACCGGGACTACCTCGGGGAATGAGCAGTTCTTC
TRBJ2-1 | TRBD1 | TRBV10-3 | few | CAIRGDRGSNEQFF | TGTGCCATCAGGGGGGACAGGGGGTCGAATGAGCAGTTCTTC
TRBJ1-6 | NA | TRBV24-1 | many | CATSDSVSGSPLHF | TGTGCCACCAGTGATTCTGTATCGGGTTCACCCCTCCACTTT
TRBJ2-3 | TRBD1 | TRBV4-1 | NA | CASSQSGQGDTQYF | TGCGCCAGCAGCCAATCAGGACAGGGGGATACGCAGTATTTT
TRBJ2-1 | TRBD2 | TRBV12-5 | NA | CASGLGGLAGFSSYNEQFF | TGTGCTAGTGGTTTGGGGGGACTAGCGGGTTTTAGCTCCTACAATGAGCAGTTCTTC
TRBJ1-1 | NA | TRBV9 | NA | CASSSGGTEAFF | TGTGCCAGCAGCTCGGGGGGGACTGAAGCTTTCTTT
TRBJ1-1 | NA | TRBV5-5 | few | CASSSQEDTEAFF | TGTGCCAGCAGCTCACAAGAGGACACTGAAGCTTTCTTT